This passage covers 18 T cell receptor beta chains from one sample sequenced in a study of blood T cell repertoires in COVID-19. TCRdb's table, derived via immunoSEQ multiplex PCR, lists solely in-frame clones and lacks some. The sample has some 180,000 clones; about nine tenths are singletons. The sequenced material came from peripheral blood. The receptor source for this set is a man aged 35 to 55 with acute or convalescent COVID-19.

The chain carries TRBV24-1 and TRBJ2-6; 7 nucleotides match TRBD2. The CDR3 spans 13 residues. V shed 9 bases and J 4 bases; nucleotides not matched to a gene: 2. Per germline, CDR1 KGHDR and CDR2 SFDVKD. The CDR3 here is CATGGLGANVLTF. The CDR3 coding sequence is TGTGCCACCGGGGGACTAGGGGCCAACGTCCTGACTTTC.

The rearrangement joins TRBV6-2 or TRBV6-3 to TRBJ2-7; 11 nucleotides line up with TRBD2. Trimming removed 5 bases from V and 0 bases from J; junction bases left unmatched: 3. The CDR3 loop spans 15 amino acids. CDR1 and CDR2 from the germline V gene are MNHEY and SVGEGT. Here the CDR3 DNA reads TGTGCCAGCAGTCAGGGACTAGCGGTCTCCTACGAGCAGTACTTC. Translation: CASSQGLAVSYEQYF.

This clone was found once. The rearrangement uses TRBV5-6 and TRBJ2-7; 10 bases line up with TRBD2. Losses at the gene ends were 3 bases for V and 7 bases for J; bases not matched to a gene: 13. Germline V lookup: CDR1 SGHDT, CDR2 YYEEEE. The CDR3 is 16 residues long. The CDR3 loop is CASSSRAGGSWVEQYF. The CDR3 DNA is TGTGCCAGCAGCTCTCGAGCGGGGGGGAGTTGGGTAGAGCAGTACTTC.

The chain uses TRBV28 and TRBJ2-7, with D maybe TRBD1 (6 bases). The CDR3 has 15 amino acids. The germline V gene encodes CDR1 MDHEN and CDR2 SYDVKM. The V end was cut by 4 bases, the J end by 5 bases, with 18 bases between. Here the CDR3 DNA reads TGTGCCAGCAGTTCCCAGTCGACAGGCTGGGACGAGCAGTACTTC. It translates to CASSSQSTGWDEQYF.

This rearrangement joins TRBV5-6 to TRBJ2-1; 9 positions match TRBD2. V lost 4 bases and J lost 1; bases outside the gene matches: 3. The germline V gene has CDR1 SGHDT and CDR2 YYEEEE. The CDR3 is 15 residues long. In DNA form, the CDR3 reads TGTGCCAGCAGCGAAGCGGGGGGTTCCTACAATGAGCAGTTCTTC. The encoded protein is CASSEAGGSYNEQFF.

Here the CDR3 reads CASSLRRGNEQYF. The CDR3 DNA reads TGTGCCAGCAGCCTACGCAGGGGAAACGAGCAGTACTTC. The J gene is TRBJ2-7, the V gene TRBV7-3, with D tentatively TRBD1 (6 bases). This CDR3 is built from 13 residues. Germline values: CDR1 SGHTA, CDR2 FQGTGA. The V and J ends lost 5 bases and 5 bases respectively, with 13 bases between them.

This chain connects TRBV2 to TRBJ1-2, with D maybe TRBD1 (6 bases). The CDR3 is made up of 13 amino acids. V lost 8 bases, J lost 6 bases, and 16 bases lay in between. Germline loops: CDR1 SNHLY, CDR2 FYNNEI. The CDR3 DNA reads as TGTGCCAGCCGCGAGGGGGGGCAAGATGGCTACACCTTC. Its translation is CASREGGQDGYTF. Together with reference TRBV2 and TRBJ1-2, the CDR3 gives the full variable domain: EPEVTQTPSHQVTQMGQEVILRCVPISNHLYFYWYRQILGQKVEFLVSFYNNEISEKSEIFDDQFSVERPDGSNFTLKIRSTKLEDSAMYFCASREGGQDGYTFGSGTRLTVV.

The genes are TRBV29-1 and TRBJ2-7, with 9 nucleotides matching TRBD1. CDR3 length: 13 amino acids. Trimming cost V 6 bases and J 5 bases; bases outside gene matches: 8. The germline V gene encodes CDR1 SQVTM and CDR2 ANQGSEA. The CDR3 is CSVPGQGIDEQYF. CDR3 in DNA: TGCAGCGTCCCGGGACAGGGAATTGACGAGCAGTACTTC.

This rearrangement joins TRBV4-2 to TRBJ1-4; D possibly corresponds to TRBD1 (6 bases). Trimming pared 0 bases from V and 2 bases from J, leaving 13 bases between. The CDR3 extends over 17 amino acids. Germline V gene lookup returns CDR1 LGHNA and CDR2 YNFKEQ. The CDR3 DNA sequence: TGTGCCAGCAGCCAAGAAGGAGGGGGAGGGACTAATGAAAAACTGTTTTTT. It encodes CASSQEGGGGTNEKLFF.

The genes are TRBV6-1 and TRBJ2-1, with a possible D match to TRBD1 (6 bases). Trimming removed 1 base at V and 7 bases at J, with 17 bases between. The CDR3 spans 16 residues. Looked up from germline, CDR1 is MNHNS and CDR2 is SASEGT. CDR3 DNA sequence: TGTGCCAGCAGTGAAGGGGTTGGACAGCAGAGGAATGAGCAGTTCTTC. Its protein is CASSEGVGQQRNEQFF.

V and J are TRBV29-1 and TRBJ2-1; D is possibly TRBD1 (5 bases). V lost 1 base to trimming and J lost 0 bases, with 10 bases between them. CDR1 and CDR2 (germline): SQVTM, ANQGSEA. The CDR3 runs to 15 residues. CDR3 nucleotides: TGCAGCGTTGAAGGACAGAGGAGCTCCTACAATGAGCAGTTCTTC. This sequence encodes CSVEGQRSSYNEQFF.

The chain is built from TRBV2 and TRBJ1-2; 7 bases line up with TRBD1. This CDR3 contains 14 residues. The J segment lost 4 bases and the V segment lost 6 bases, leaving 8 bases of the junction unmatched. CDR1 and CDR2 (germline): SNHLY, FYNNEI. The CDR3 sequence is CASREDRSLYGYTF. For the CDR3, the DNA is TGTGCCAGCAGGGAGGACAGGAGCCTCTATGGCTACACCTTC.

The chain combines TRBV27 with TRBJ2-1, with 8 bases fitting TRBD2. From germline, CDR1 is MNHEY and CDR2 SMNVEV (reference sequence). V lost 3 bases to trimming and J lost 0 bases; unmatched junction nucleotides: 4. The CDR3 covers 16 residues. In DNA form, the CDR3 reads TGTGCCAGCAGTTTTTTAGCGGGGCCCTCCTACAATGAGCAGTTCTTC. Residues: CASSFLAGPSYNEQFF.

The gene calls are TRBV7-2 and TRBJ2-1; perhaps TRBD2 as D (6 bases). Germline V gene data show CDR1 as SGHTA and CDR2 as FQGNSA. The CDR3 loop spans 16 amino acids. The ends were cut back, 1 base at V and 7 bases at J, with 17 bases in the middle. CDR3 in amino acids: CASSLEWTIEVNEQFF. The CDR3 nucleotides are TGTGCCAGCAGCTTAGAATGGACTATCGAGGTAAATGAGCAGTTCTTC.

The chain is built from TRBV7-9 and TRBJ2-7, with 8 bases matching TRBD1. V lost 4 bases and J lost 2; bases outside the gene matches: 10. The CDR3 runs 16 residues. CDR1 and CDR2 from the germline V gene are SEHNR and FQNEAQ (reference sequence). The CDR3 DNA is TGTGCCAGCAGCTCGCAGGCGGACAGGGCTACCTACGAGCAGTACTTC. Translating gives CASSSQADRATYEQYF. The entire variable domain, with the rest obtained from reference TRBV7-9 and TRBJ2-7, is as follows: DTGVSQNPRHKITKRGQNVTFRCDPISEHNRLYWYRQTLGQGPEFLTYFQNEAQLEKSRLLSDRFSAERPKGSFSTLEIQRTEQGDSAMYLCASSSQADRATYEQYFGPGTRLTVT.

The CDR3 loop is CASSFFRAGSNQPQHF. CDR3 bases: TGTGCCAGCAGCTTTTTTCGGGCGGGGAGCAATCAGCCCCAGCATTTT. The chain combines TRBV5-5 with TRBJ1-5; D is unclear. The germline CDR1 and CDR2 sequences are SGHKS and YYEKEE (reference sequence). CDR3 size: 16 residues. The V end lost 2 bases, the J end lost 1 base, and 13 bases lay between the germline ends.

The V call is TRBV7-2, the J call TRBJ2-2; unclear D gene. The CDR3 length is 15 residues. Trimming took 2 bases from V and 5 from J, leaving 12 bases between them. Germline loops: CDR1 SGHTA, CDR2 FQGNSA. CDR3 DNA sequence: TGTGCCAGCAGCTTAAAGTTCGGTCGGACCGGGGAGCTGTTTTTT. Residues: CASSLKFGRTGELFF.

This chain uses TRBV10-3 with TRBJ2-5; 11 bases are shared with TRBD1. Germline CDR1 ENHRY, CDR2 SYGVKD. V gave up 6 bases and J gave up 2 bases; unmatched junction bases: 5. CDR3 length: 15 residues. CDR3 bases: TGTGCCATCAGACCCGGGACAGGGGGTCAAGAGACCCAGTACTTC. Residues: CAIRPGTGGQETQYF.